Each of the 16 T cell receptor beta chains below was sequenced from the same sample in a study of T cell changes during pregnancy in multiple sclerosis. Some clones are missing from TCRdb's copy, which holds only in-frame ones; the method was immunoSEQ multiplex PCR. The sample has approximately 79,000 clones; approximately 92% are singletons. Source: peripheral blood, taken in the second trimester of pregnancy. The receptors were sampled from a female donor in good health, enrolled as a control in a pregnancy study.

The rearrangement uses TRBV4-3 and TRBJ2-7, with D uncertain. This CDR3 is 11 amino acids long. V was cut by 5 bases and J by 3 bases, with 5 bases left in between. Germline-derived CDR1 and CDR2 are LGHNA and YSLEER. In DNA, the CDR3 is TGCGCCAGCAGCGCACACTACGAGCAGTACTTC. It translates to CASSAHYEQYF.

The CDR3 sequence: CASSLEGADYGYTF. The CDR3 bases are TGCGCCAGCAGCTTGGAAGGCGCGGACTATGGCTACACCTTC. The chain uses TRBV5-1 and TRBJ1-2; no clear D. The ends were cut back, 0 bases at V and 3 bases at J, with 9 bases in the middle. In germline, CDR1 is SGHRS, CDR2 YFSETQ. CDR3 size: 14 residues.

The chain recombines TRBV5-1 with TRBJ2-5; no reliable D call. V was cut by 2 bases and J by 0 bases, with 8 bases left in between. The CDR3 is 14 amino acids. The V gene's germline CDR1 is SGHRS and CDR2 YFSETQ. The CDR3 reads CASSFEEYQETQYF. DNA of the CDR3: TGCGCCAGCAGCTTCGAGGAGTACCAAGAGACCCAGTACTTC.

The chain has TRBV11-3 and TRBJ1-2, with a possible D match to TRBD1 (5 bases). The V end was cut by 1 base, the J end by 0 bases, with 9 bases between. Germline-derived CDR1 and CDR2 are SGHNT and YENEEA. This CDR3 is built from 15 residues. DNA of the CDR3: TGTGCCAGCAGCTTAGTGGGGGGTGCTAACTATGGCTACACCTTC. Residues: CASSLVGGANYGYTF.

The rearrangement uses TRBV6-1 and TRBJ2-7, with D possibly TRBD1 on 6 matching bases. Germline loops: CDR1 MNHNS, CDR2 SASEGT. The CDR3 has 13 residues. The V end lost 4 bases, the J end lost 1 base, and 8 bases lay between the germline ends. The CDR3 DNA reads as TGTGCCAGCAGTGGGACAGAGTCCTACGAGCAGTACTTC. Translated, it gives CASSGTESYEQYF.

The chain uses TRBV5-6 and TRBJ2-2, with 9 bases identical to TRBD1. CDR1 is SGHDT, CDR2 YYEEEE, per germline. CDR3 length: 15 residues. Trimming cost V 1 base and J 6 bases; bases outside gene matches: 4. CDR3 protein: CASSLSTGGSGELFF. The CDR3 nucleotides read TGTGCCAGCAGCTTGTCCACAGGGGGCTCCGGGGAGCTGTTTTTT.

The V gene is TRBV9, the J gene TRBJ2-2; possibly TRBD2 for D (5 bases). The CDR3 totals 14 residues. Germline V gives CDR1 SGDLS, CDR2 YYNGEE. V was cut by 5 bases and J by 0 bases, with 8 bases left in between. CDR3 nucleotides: TGTGCCAGCAGGCGGACTGCGAACACCGGGGAGCTGTTTTTT. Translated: CASRRTANTGELFF.

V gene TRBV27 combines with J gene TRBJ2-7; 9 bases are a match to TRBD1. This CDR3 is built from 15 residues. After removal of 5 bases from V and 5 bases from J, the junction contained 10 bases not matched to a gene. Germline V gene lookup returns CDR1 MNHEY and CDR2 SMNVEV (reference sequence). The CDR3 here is CASSLGTGQVHEQYF. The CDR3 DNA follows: TGTGCCAGCAGTCTAGGGACAGGGCAAGTCCACGAGCAGTACTTC.

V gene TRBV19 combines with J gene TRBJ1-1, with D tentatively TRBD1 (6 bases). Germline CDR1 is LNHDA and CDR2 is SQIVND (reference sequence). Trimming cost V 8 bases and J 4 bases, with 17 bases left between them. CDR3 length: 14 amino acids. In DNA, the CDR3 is TGTGCCAGTCGCCATATACAGGGTGGCACTGAAGCTTTCTTT. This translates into CASRHIQGGTEAFF.

The CDR3 nucleotides are TGCGCCAGCAGCCCCGGGACAGGGGGCACAGATACGCAGTATTTT. This codes for CASSPGTGGTDTQYF. This rearrangement joins TRBV4-3 to TRBJ2-3, with 10 bases matching TRBD1. The length of the CDR3 is 15 residues. Trimming at V came to 4 bases and at J to 1 base, leaving 2 bases not matched to a gene. Germline V gene data show CDR1 as LGHNA and CDR2 as YSLEER.

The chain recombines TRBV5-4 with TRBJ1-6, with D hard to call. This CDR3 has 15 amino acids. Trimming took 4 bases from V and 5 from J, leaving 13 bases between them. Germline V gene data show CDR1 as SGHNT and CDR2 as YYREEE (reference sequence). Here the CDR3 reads CASSPGSTDNSPLHF. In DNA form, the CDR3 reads TGTGCCAGCAGCCCCGGGTCTACCGATAATTCACCCCTCCACTTT.

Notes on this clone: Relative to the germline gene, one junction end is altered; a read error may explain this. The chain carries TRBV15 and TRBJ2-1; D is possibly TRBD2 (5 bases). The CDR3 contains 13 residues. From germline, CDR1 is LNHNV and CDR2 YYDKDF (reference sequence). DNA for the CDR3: TGTGCCGCCAGCAGAGATCGGGGTTATGAGCAGTTCTTC. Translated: CAASRDRGYEQFF.

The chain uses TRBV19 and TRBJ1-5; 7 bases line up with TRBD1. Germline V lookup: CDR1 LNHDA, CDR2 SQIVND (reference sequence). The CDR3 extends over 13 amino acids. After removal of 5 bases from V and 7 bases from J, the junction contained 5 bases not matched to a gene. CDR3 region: CASSPYRGQPQHF. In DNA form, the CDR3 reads TGTGCCAGTAGTCCGTACAGGGGCCAGCCCCAGCATTTT.

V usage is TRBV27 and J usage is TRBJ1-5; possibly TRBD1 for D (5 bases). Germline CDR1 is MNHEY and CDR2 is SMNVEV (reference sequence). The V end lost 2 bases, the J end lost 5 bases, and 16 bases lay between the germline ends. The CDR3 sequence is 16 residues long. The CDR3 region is CASSLIGQGGYQPQHF. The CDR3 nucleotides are TGTGCCAGCAGTTTAATTGGGCAGGGAGGGTATCAGCCCCAGCATTTT.

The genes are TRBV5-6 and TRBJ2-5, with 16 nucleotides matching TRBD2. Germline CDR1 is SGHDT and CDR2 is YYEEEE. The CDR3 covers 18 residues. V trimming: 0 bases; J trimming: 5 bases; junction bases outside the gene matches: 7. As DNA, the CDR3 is TGTGCCAGCAGCTTGGCGGGGACTAGCGGGGGGGTTTGGGAGACCCAGTACTTC. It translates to CASSLAGTSGGVWETQYF.

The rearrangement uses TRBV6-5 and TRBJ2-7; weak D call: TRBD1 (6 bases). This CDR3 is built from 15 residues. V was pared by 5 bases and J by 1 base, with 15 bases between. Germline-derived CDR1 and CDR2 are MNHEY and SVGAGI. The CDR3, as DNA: TGTGCCAGCAGTGGGGCAGGGGATATTTCCTACGAGCAGTACTTC. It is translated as CASSGAGDISYEQYF.